The source of this TCR beta chain is a study of T cells in Graves' hyperthyroidism and ophthalmopathy. This clonotype was seen at least ten times. Its antigen is unidentified. Used for diagnoses were clinical symptoms, serum thyroxine and TRAb, thyroid ultrasound and orbital computed tomography. Overall study results and limits: A model built on 13 V-J features separated ophthalmopathy from stable hyperthyroidism.

The CDR3 has 14 amino acids. CDR1 and CDR2 (germline): SGHRS, YFSETQ. V was shortened by 4 bases and J by 8 bases, with 13 bases between the two germline ends. The CDR3 regions of TCR beta were amplified from RNA transcripts. Using the HTBI primer set, a first-round RT-PCR was run on the TCR CDR3. MiXCR was run by TCRdb on the multiplex PCR reads, yielding one entry per CDR3 protein. The table shows hundreds of thousands of distinct CDR3 sequences, with approximately 25% occurring only once. The rearrangement uses TRBV5-1 and TRBJ1-6; D is perhaps TRBD1 (5 bases). This clonotype was obtained from a woman in her twenties or thirties with Graves' ophthalmopathy. The sample consisted of blood. CDR3 loop: CASSPGLSDSPLHF. The CDR3 nucleotides are TGCGCCAGCAGCCCGGGACTGTCCGATTCACCCCTCCACTTT.